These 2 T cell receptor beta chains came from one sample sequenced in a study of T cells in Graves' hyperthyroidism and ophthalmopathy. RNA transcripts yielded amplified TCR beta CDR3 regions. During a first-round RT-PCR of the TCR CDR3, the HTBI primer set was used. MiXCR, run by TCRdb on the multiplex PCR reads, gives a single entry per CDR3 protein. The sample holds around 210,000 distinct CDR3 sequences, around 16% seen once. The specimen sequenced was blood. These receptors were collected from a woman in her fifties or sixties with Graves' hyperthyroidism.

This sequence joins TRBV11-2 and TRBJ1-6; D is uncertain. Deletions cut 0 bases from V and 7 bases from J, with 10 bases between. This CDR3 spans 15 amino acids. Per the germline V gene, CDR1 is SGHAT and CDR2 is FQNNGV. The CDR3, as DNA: TGTGCCAGCAGCTTAGATCTGGGTAGGAATTCACCCCTCCACTTT. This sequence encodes CASSLDLGRNSPLHF.

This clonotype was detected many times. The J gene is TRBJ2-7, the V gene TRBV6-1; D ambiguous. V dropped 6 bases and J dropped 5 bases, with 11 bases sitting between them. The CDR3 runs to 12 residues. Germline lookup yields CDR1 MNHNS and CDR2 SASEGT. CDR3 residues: CASSPTGHEQYF. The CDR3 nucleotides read TGTGCCAGCAGCCCTACTGGCCACGAGCAGTACTTC.